Here is one TCR beta chain with its context. Original processing methods: Nucleated cell number was recorded as an estimate derived from reference gene primer amplification. Only in-frame clones appear in the TCRdb table, and some are missing; sequencing was by immunoSEQ multiplex PCR. The DNA was the basis for D and trimming; V, J and clone size are from that table. The sample records roughly 260,000 clones, 75% to 90% being singletons. This CDR3 has 15 residues. The germline V gene encodes CDR1 SGHNT and CDR2 YYREEE (reference sequence). V was clipped by 4 bases and J by 0 bases, with 8 bases between them. These data originate in a study of blood T cell repertoires in COVID-19. Study context: Spain, Italy and the United States supplied samples that represented acute and convalescent COVID-19. Nucleic acid was either cDNA or gDNA, and it came from T cells, B-cell-depleted T cells, or PBMCs.

Individuals aged 18 to 89 years were recruited from approximately 24 US areas. The chain combines TRBV5-4 with TRBJ2-6; no firm D call. The sample was PBMCs or T cells enriched from blood (not recorded which). The clonotype was recovered from a woman in her thirties with acute COVID-19. CDR3 residues: CASSIPLSGANVLTF. The CDR3 region has the DNA TGTGCCAGCAGCATCCCCCTCTCTGGGGCCAACGTCCTGACTTTC.